This T cell receptor beta chain was identified during a study of a mutant IDH1 vaccine in newly diagnosed glioma. Across the study: Mean patient age was around 40 years; around 60% were male and about 40% female. Standard pretreatment was either radiotherapy, temozolomide, or, for most, radiochemotherapy with temozolomide.

Overall study results and limits: Immune responses induced by vaccination arose in 93.3% of the patients.

Time point noted: baseline, week 1 (first vaccination visit). As for treatment: pre-vaccination baseline after standard-of-care therapy. There were new WHO grade 3 or 4 astrocytomas in the donors, and these were IDH1-mutant and ATRX-lost. With regard to this clone: Antigen: not known.

The repertoire was sequenced with immunoSEQ multiplex PCR; TCRdb's copy has only in-frame clones and lacks some. This table holds about 36,000 clones, just under 80% found once. Trimming pared 4 bases from V and 8 bases from J, leaving 16 bases between. The CDR3 has 15 amino acids. In germline, CDR1 is SGHRS, CDR2 YFSETQ. The TCR sequence derives from a middle-aged man with glioma. Some clones in this sample may be carry-over from other donors' samples. The material was PBMCs, obtained from a glioma patient treated with radiotherapy, temozolomide or both. This chain links TRBV5-1 with TRBJ1-6; D is unresolved. The CDR3 DNA sequence: TGCGCCAGCAGCCCCACACCCGACCGAGATTCACCCCTCCACTTT. It yields the protein CASSPTPDRDSPLHF.